The subject of this entry is one TCR beta chain. The data stem from a study of radiation and T cells in renal cell carcinoma. Background on the study: Nephrectomy followed 15 Gy stereotactic body radiation by 4 weeks.

Libraries were prepared by immunoSEQ multiplex PCR; TCRdb keeps only in-frame clonotypes and omits some of them. The sample contains 120,000 or so clones, about four fifths of which appear only once. The CDR3 length is 11 residues. Between the trimmed V and J ends, which lost 2 bases and 12 bases, there was a span of 8 bases. From germline, CDR1 is MDHEN and CDR2 SYDVKM. Described time point: blood 2 weeks post-SBRT. Stated treatment: 15 Gy SBRT to primary tumor, nephrectomy 4 weeks later. Serial blood draws occurred at baseline and 2 and 4 weeks post-SBRT. This chain joins TRBV28 and TRBJ2-1, with D perhaps given as TRBD1 or TRBD2 (5 bases each). Sequenced material: blood, taken from a patient whose treatment included radiotherapy and nephrectomy. This clonotype was obtained from a middle-aged man with renal cell carcinoma. CDR3: CASSLGGPQFF. The CDR3 bases are TGTGCCAGCAGTTTAGGGGGACCGCAGTTCTTC. The full variable domain, in which reference TRBV28 and TRBJ2-1 provide the parts outside the CDR3, is DVKVTQSSRYLVKRTGEKVFLECVQDMDHENMFWYRQDPGLGLRLIYFSYDVKMKEKGDIPEGYSVSREKKERFSLILESASTNQTSMYLCASSLGGPQFFGPGTRLTVL.